Described below is a single T cell receptor beta chain sequence and its context. The CDR3 has 14 amino acids. V lost 3 bases, J lost 4 bases, and 13 bases lay in between. Germline V CDR1 and CDR2: SGDLS, YYNGEE. These data originate in a study of blood T cell repertoires in COVID-19. Looking at the study overall: Material from acute and convalescent COVID-19 was sourced from the United States, Italy and Spain. Sources were T cells, B-cell-depleted T cells, or PBMCs; the material itself was cDNA or gDNA.

Profiled with immunoSEQ multiplex PCR; TCRdb holds only in-frame clones, not every one. The sample shows 150,000 to 160,000 clones, about 80% of them seen only once. This TCR came from a man in his 60s with acute or convalescent COVID-19. The chain carries TRBV9 and TRBJ1-1; unclear D gene. The sample was peripheral blood. The chain's CDR3 is CASSAGRGGTEAFF. The CDR3 DNA reads as TGTGCCAGCAGCGCCGGTCGGGGAGGCACTGAAGCTTTCTTT.